This TCR beta chain was captured in a study of OX40 agonist ivuxolimab in advanced cancers. The overall study: Clinicians treated patients with ivuxolimab, an agonistic anti-OX40 (CD134) antibody. A diagnosis of hepatocellular carcinoma, melanoma, renal cell or head and neck cancer was present in dose-escalation patients. Three patients showed partial responses: one hepatocellular carcinoma and two cutaneous melanoma cases.

The CDR3 is made up of 16 amino acids. The junction had 8 bases not matched to a gene; V was cut back by 3 bases and J by 9 bases. The germline CDR1 and CDR2 sequences are MNHNS and SASEGT. Overall study findings and caveats: No determination was made of the antigen specificity of the expanded peripheral T cells.

A note on this clone: What it recognizes is unknown.

The method was immunoSEQ multiplex PCR; TCRdb's version includes in-frame clones alone and lacks a portion of them. The table shows tens of thousands of clones, with about 87% occurring only once. This receptor was identified in an adult with an advanced solid tumor such as melanoma, head and neck, liver or kidney cancer. Specimen: CD4+ or CD8+ T cells sorted from blood, collected in a trial of the OX40 agonist ivuxolimab. V is TRBV6-1 and J is TRBJ2-1; TRBD2 matches at 13 bases. The CDR3 region has the DNA TGTGCCAGCAGTGAGTACTGGACTAGCGGGAGTGTTGAGCAGTTCTTC. It specifies CASSEYWTSGSVEQFF.